One and the same sample provided the 20 T cell receptor beta chains below, sequenced in a study of CD8 T cells in Susac syndrome. RNA totalling roughly 0.45 to 1 ug underwent reverse transcription with random hexamers. TCRdb passed the immunoSEQ multiplex PCR reads through MiXCR, listing each CDR3 protein once. The sample comprises approximately 230,000 distinct CDR3 sequences, about 94% of which are singletons, and approximately 0.07% rests with the top ten. Sequenced material: CD4+ T cells from PBMCs. Every receptor here comes from a human donor with multiple sclerosis.

The chain employs TRBV9 and TRBJ2-5; TRBD2 agrees at 10 bases. The CDR3 covers 16 residues. Germline V gives CDR1 SGDLS, CDR2 YYNGEE. V was pared by 0 bases and J by 5 bases, with 7 bases of the junction left unmatched. The CDR3 protein is CASSVGAGGPRETQYF. CDR3 in DNA: TGTGCCAGCAGCGTAGGAGCGGGGGGGCCAAGGGAGACCCAGTACTTC.

The chain combines TRBV7-6 with TRBJ2-3; TRBD2 agrees at 8 bases. Germline lookup yields CDR1 SGHVS and CDR2 FNYEAQ. J lost 5 bases, V lost 6 bases, and 7 bases had no gene match. The CDR3 is made up of 14 amino acids. The CDR3 is CASRQAGGLDTQYF. CDR3 DNA sequence: TGTGCCAGCAGGCAGGCGGGGGGCCTAGATACGCAGTATTTT. The full variable domain, with the rest looked up from reference TRBV7-6 and TRBJ2-3, is GAGVSQSPRYKVTKRGQDVALRCDPISGHVSLYWYRQALGQGPEFLTYFNYEAQQDKSGLPNDRFSAERPEGSISTLTIQRTEQRDSAMYRCASRQAGGLDTQYFGPGTRLTVL.

The chain carries TRBV16 and TRBJ2-7, with D uncertain. The CDR3 loop spans 11 amino acids. Germline CDR1 is KGHSY and CDR2 is FQNENV. The V end was cut by 0 bases, the J end by 6 bases, with 3 bases between. The CDR3 DNA reads TGTGCCAGCAGCCAATCTACCGAGCAGTACTTC. Amino acids: CASSQSTEQYF.

The V call is TRBV27, the J call TRBJ2-3, with 7 positions matching TRBD2. From germline, CDR1 is MNHEY and CDR2 SMNVEV (reference sequence). The trim removed 2 bases at V and 2 bases at J, leaving 4 bases unmatched. This CDR3 is built from 15 residues. In nucleotides, the CDR3 is TGTGCCAGCAGTTTAGGCGGGAGCTCCACAGATACGCAGTATTTT. Protein sequence: CASSLGGSSTDTQYF.

V is TRBV9 and J is TRBJ1-2; D not resolved. The CDR3 spans 13 residues. Germline CDR1 reads SGDLS; CDR2 reads YYNGEE. Trimming removed 4 bases at V and 7 bases at J, with 14 bases between. CDR3 DNA: TGTGCCAGCAGCCCAGACTGGATGGGTGGCTACACCTTC. The encoded protein is CASSPDWMGGYTF.

This clonotype was detected once. V is TRBV20-1 and J is TRBJ2-7, with 11 bases lining up with TRBD2. The J segment lost 6 bases and the V segment lost 5 bases, leaving 9 bases of the junction unmatched. Germline V lookup: CDR1 DFQATT, CDR2 SNEGSKA (reference sequence). This CDR3 is built from 14 residues. The CDR3 here is CSAGIAGGPSEQYF. DNA for the CDR3: TGCAGTGCTGGAATAGCGGGGGGGCCCAGCGAGCAGTACTTC.

The chain uses TRBV2 and TRBJ2-5; a possible D gene is TRBD2 (7 bases). This CDR3 region has 15 residues. V was shortened by 8 bases and J by 0 bases, with 16 bases between the two germline ends. CDR1 is SNHLY, CDR2 FYNNEI, per germline. The CDR3, as DNA: TGTGCCAGCCTAGGTGGCGGGGGCCACCAAGAGACCCAGTACTTC. This translates into CASLGGGGHQETQYF.

The chain has TRBV24-1 and TRBJ2-5; the D call may be TRBD1 or TRBD2 (5 bases each). The CDR3 length is 14 residues. Per the germline V gene, CDR1 is KGHDR and CDR2 is SFDVKD. Trimming shortened V by 4 bases and J by 2 bases, and 10 bases separated the two germline ends. The CDR3, as DNA: TGTGCCACCAGTGACCCGGGACGGCAAGAGACCCAGTACTTC. Translation: CATSDPGRQETQYF.

The rearrangement links TRBV20-1 to TRBJ2-1; 7 positions agree with TRBD1. The germline V gene encodes CDR1 DFQATT and CDR2 SNEGSKA (reference sequence). Losses at the gene ends were 1 base for V and 6 bases for J; bases not matched to a gene: 6. CDR3 length: 14 amino acids. The CDR3 loop reads CSARVVQGINEQFF. The CDR3 bases are TGCAGTGCTAGAGTAGTACAGGGGATCAATGAGCAGTTCTTC.

The chain employs TRBV20-1 and TRBJ1-6, with TRBD1 as a possible D gene (5 bases). V lost 1 base and J 3 bases, leaving 10 bases between the germline ends. Germline V lookup: CDR1 DFQATT, CDR2 SNEGSKA (reference sequence). CDR3 length equals 15 residues. The CDR3 nucleotides read TGCAGTGCTAGAGCGGGGGGATTCTATAATTCACCCCTCCACTTT. This translates into CSARAGGFYNSPLHF.

CDR3: CASSEGVGDQPQHF. In DNA form, the CDR3 reads TGTGCCAGCAGTGAGGGGGTAGGCGATCAGCCCCAGCATTTT. The chain carries TRBV2 and TRBJ1-5; a weak D match, TRBD1 (5 bases). Trimming pared 3 bases from V and 5 bases from J, leaving 11 bases between. Looked up from germline, CDR1 is SNHLY and CDR2 is FYNNEI. CDR3 length: 14 residues.

The chain joins TRBV11-1 to TRBJ2-5; the D call may be TRBD1 or TRBD2 (6 bases each). Trimming removed 3 bases at V and 5 bases at J, with 16 bases between. Germline CDR1 SGHAT, CDR2 FQDESV (reference sequence). CDR3 length: 15 amino acids. For the CDR3, the DNA is TGTGCCAGCAGCTTCATTAGGGGGGTTCAGGAGACCCAGTACTTC. Translated: CASSFIRGVQETQYF.

The V call is TRBV7-2, the J call TRBJ2-7; 7 nucleotides match TRBD2. The length of the CDR3 is 15 residues. Germline V CDR1 and CDR2: SGHTA, FQGNSA. After removal of 1 base from V and 0 bases from J, the junction contained 3 bases not matched to a gene. CDR3 sequence (DNA): TGTGCCAGCAGCTTAGTAGGGGACTACTCCTACGAGCAGTACTTC. Encoded protein: CASSLVGDYSYEQYF.

The chain links TRBV7-2 to TRBJ2-5, with D unclear. The germline V gene has CDR1 SGHTA and CDR2 FQGNSA. This CDR3 spans 14 amino acids. Trimming stripped 4 bases from V and 7 bases from J, with 16 bases between. The CDR3 sequence: CASSYRRHDGTQYF. The CDR3 bases are TGTGCCAGCAGCTACCGACGGCACGACGGGACCCAGTACTTC. Complete variable domain (other parts from reference TRBV7-2 and TRBJ2-5): GAGVSQSPSNKVTEKGKDVELRCDPISGHTALYWYRQSLGQGLEFLIYFQGNSAPDKSGLPSDRFSAERTGGSVSTLTIQRTQQEDSAVYLCASSYRRHDGTQYFGPGTRLLVL.

The V and J genes are TRBV19 and TRBJ1-1, with D tentatively TRBD1 (5 bases). Germline V gene data show CDR1 as LNHDA and CDR2 as SQIVND (reference sequence). With 5 bases removed from V and 6 bases from J, the gap between germline ends came to 10 bases. The CDR3 has 12 amino acids. DNA for the CDR3: TGTGCCAGTAGTTTGGGACTGGCTGAAGCTTTCTTT. This translates into CASSLGLAEAFF. Full variable domain (rest looked up from reference TRBV19 and TRBJ1-1): DGGITQSPKYLFRKEGQNVTLSCEQNLNHDAMYWYRQDPGQGLRLIYYSQIVNDFQKGDIAEGYSVSREKKESFPLTVTSAQKNPTAFYLCASSLGLAEAFFGQGTRLTVV.

The V call is TRBV29-1, the J call TRBJ1-1; TRBD1 matches 9 bases. V dropped 1 base and J dropped 1; count of bases not matched to a gene: 1. The CDR3 contains 14 residues. In germline, CDR1 is SQVTM, CDR2 ANQGSEA. The CDR3, as DNA: TGCAGCGTTGAAGGGACAGGGGAGAACACTGAAGCTTTCTTT. This encodes CSVEGTGENTEAFF.

The gene calls are TRBV28 and TRBJ1-1; no reliable D call. Trimming cost V 0 bases and J 13 bases, with 15 bases left between them. Looked up from germline, CDR1 is MDHEN and CDR2 is SYDVKM. This CDR3 has 13 residues. This CDR3 is CASSLWIDTRDFF. In DNA form, the CDR3 reads TGTGCCAGCAGTTTATGGATCGACACCCGGGATTTCTTT.

This chain links TRBV2 with TRBJ2-7, with D possibly being TRBD2 (8 bases). Germline V CDR1 and CDR2: SNHLY, FYNNEI. The CDR3 runs 16 residues. V was pared by 6 bases and J by 3 bases, with 21 bases between. DNA for the CDR3: TGTGCCAGCAGCGGGGGGGGAGTGACAGGGCTCTACGAGCAGTACGTC. Translated, it gives CASSGGGVTGLYEQYV.

This clonotype has only one observation. The J gene is TRBJ1-3, the V gene TRBV30; no clear D gene. The CDR3 extends over 15 amino acids. Trimming left V 4 bases short and J 4 bases short, with 17 bases between. The germline V gene encodes CDR1 GTSNPN and CDR2 SVGIG (reference sequence). Here the CDR3 reads CAWTPLWGNGNTIYF. For the CDR3, the DNA is TGTGCCTGGACCCCGCTGTGGGGAAACGGAAACACCATATATTTT.

The J gene is TRBJ1-2, the V gene TRBV12-3 or TRBV12-4, with TRBD1 matching over 7 bases. V was pared by 6 bases and J by 4 bases, with 11 bases of the junction left unmatched. The CDR3 length is 15 residues. The CDR3 protein is CASSATGTDLYGYTF. CDR3 DNA sequence: TGTGCCAGCAGCGCGACCGGGACAGACCTCTATGGCTACACCTTC.